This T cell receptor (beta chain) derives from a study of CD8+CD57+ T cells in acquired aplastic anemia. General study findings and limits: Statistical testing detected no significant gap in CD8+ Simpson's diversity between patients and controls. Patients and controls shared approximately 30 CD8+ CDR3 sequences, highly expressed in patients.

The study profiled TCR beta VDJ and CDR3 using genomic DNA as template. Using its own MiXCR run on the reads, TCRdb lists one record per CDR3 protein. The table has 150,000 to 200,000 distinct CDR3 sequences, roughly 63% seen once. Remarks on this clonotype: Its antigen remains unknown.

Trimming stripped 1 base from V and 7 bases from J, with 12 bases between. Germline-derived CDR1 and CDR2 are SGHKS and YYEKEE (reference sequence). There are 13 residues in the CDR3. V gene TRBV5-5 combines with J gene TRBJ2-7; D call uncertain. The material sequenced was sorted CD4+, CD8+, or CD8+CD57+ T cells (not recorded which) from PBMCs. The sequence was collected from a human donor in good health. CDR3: CASSLNPYNEQYF. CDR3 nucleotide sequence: TGTGCCAGCAGCTTGAACCCCTACAATGAGCAGTACTTC.